This TCR beta chain was captured in a study of cytomegalovirus exposure and HLA in healthy donors (TCRdb year 2017). At the level of the whole study: An earlier analysis of roughly 610 of the donors reported over 250 Gb of sequence data and 117 million unique TCR beta sequences obtained from about 180 million T cells. An early release that covered fewer than 800 HLA-typed donors contained 250 to 350 gigabases of sequencing data and about 93 million unique TCR sequences. The genetic ancestry cluster associated with self-reported Caucasian donors included about four fifths of the approximately 400 genotyped donors. The aim of the study was to test whether cataloging public T cell receptors could identify signatures of past pathogen exposure. Using immunosequencing, the study profiled T cell repertoires from fewer than 850 subjects and related those repertoires to cytomegalovirus serostatus. Besides the first cohort of 500 to 700 subjects, a separate validation cohort made up of 120 or so different subjects was used. To predict cytomegalovirus infection status, the study brought together high-throughput TCR immunosequencing, statistical association of individual TCRs with disease status, and machine learning. In a later analysis, previously published TCR beta repertoires from fewer than 750 donors were re-analyzed and high-resolution HLA genotyping was added so that TCR occurrence patterns could be studied. Rather than using new phenotypic data, the later analysis identified candidate immune exposures from TCR beta sequences and from how often those sequences occurred across donors. An earlier analysis of about 600 of the donors used high-throughput TCR beta sequencing to judge whether each TCR beta V gene segment behaved as functional or pseudogenic. Donor age, sex, ethnicity and CMV serostatus were collected together with the repertoire data. In a later genetic analysis, genome-wide SNP genotypes for about 65% of the 666 donors were used, and that subset was treated as a discovery cohort. All discovery cohort repertoires had been generated on a single sequencing platform. Class I and class II HLA loci were covered by the typing at four-digit resolution. Typing coverage varied by locus: roughly 629-640 donors for A, B, C, DRB1 and DQB1; approximately 520 for DQA1; 600 to 610 for DPA1; 450 to 480 for DPB1. About 5 DR-DQ haplotypes were handled as single units for association and clustering, since linkage in the cohort was strong. On average, around 240,000 unique TCR beta nucleotide sequences were sequenced per donor among 398 genotyped donors of the cohort, with 15% to 20% of those sequences being non-productive. Summary of the overall study and its limitations: The earlier analysis of fewer than 750 of the donors excluded roughly 16 rarely observed V segments, including chromosome 9 orphons, because counts were too low. The only immune exposure information available for the cohort was CMV serostatus. A later genetic analysis associated a missense DCLRE1C variant with V-gene and J-gene trimming of TCR beta chains, and an independent cohort replicated the association. When HLA alleles, especially DR and DQ, strongly co-occurred, attributing TCR associations to individual alleles was difficult. According to a later analysis, TCR association rates differed among HLA loci, with DRB1 alleles showing the most associated TCRs and HLA-C alleles showing the fewest. Some IMGT-functional V segments, including TRBV6-2 and TRBV6-3, could not be told apart with the 87-base-pair reads, so those segments were excluded. Several of the top co-occurrence clusters appeared to be linked to parvovirus B19, influenza, CMV and Epstein-Barr virus, according to a later analysis. Specific HLA alleles were associated with 15,000 to 20,000 TCR beta sequences at a false discovery rate of 0.05 in a later analysis. The authors suggested that the approach could potentially be generalized to other disease states and immunological phenotypes. In an earlier analysis of fewer than 700 of the donors, most TCR beta V segments appeared in productive rearrangements about 87% or about 30% of the time, broadly matching IMGT annotations. A further reported finding was that TCR beta sequences accurately predicted the HLA-A and HLA-B alleles for most subjects in the first cohort. In a later analysis, HLA-associated TCR beta chains were found to be more clonally expanded and to have lower generation probabilities than equally common non-associated chains. Most TCR sequences were seen in very few donors, while some public TCRs were found in many individuals. In vitro tests confirmed that a few of the cytomegalovirus-associated TCR beta chains recognize cytomegalovirus antigens. The classifier was reported to diagnose cytomegalovirus status with high specificity and sensitivity in both the original and validation cohorts. Correlated functional status among segregating V segments might be attributable to linkage disequilibrium, but an unknown experimental factor could not be ruled out. According to a later genetic analysis, donors in an Asian-associated ancestry cluster had fewer N-insertions in productive TCRs than the roughly 660-donor mean. The presence/absence analyses assumed that sequencing depth was roughly uniform across donors, and that assumption may not be true. According to a later analysis, most CMV-associated TCR beta chains appeared to be HLA-restricted, and the HLA associations seemed to be driven largely by CMV exposure. In this cohort, only TCR beta chains were sequenced, and detectable features were limited by the absence of alpha or paired-chain data. Because HLA typing was missing for some donors at each locus, association tests included only the typed subset. The study listed approximately 160 TCR beta chains as associated with cytomegalovirus. A cluster of highly shared sequence variants was judged likely to be a technical artifact of the sequencing pipeline.

The cohort was made up of roughly 670 healthy bone marrow donors. Cohort members were all nominally healthy when sampled, although unrecorded immune exposures were likely present. The donor tested CMV seronegative and was one of the 352 seronegative cohort members. Every donor gave a peripheral blood sample, and the peripheral blood mononuclear cells from that sample were used for TCR beta sequencing. Genomic DNA was extracted from the blood cell samples with the Qiagen DNeasy Blood Extraction Kit. As to this clone: Its antigen remains undetermined. Base qualities were left out, and no much larger clone turns up one base away.

CDR1 and CDR2 are read off the germline V gene as SNHLY and FYNNEI. From V the trimming removes 1 base and from J it removes 5 bases, while the gene matches leave 4 bases of the junction unaccounted for. From its cysteine to its phenylalanine, the CDR3 spans 16 amino acids. The CDR3 DNA has 48 bases and is translated from base 1. Libraries were prepared through the immunoSEQ multiplex PCR assay. The multiplex PCR relied on a mix of 60 forward primers for TCR Vbeta segments and 13 reverse primers for TCR Jbeta segments. A multiplex PCR assay on genomic DNA amplified the CDR3 region of rearranged TCR beta genes. Amplified TCR beta libraries were sequenced as 87-base-pair reads on the Illumina HiSeq System. In the paper's pipeline: In a later analysis, tens of millions of unique TCR beta chains were counted across the 650 to 700 repertoires, and approximately 11 million of these chains were shared by at least two donors. Raw reads were error-corrected and collapsed into unique sequences by a nearest-neighbor algorithm in which closely related sequences were merged to remove PCR and sequencing errors. CDR3 sequences were aligned to IMGT reference sequences to assign V, D and J gene segments. For a sequence to be retained, a match of at least six nucleotides was required to both a V gene segment and a J gene segment. A rearrangement counted as productive if the CDR3 had no stop codons and remained in frame with V and J, and every other rearrangement counted as non-productive. CDR3 was defined by IMGT convention, running from the second conserved V-encoded cysteine to the conserved J-encoded phenylalanine. Sequences without an unambiguous match to a single V gene segment were excluded from the earlier analysis of over 500 of the donors. In an earlier analysis of several hundred of the donors, V segments were called functional above 56.7% productive rearrangements and were called segregating when the between-donor standard deviation exceeded 5%. A statistical classification framework was developed to diagnose cytomegalovirus status using the catalog of TCR beta chain sequences. In a later analysis, V and J genes were assigned by comparing TCR nucleotide sequences against IMGT/GENE-DB human TR gene sequences. The TCRdist pipeline was used in a later analysis to assign CDR3 sequences and most-parsimonious VDJ recombination scenarios. A later analysis defined each TCR beta chain by its CDR3 amino acid sequence plus V-gene family, and excluded reads lacking a unique V-gene family. To address suspected cross-contamination and a sequencing artifact, a later analysis removed 592 highly shared, low-generation-probability nucleotide sequences. For each public chain, a later analysis derived a clonal expansion index from normalized ranks of inferred template counts within each repertoire. In a later analysis, generation probabilities were computed with a VDJ recombination model fitted to out-of-frame rearrangements, and the resulting probabilities were checked against IGoR. Hypergeometric tests were used in a later analysis to score TCR-TCR, TCR-HLA and TCR-CMV co-occurrence, with a repertoire-size bias correction applied to the TCR pairs. To estimate false discovery rates, a later analysis permuted the HLA or CMV assignments 20 times. In a later analysis, co-occurring TCRs were grouped using DBSCAN, with TCRdist sequence similarity added in when clustering inside HLA-allele-positive subsets. Co-occurrence clustering excluded repertoires with fewer than 30,000 or more than 120,000 public chains, plus five with anomalous nucleotide sharing. Here the immuneACCESS table is served through TCRdb, limited to in-frame sequences with V and J called. Missing clones are a known gap in these copies; in checked studies unresolved V genes cover under half, and the rest lacks a known reason. V, J and clone size are those of that table, while D and trimming were read from the DNA. The sample yields tens of thousands of clones; approximately 81% were counted once. The top ten clonotypes cover around 2.9% of the sample.

What was sequenced was PBMCs. The TCR originated in a young woman in good health and CMV-seronegative. The chain employs TRBV2 and TRBJ2-5, with 13 bases in between that match TRBD2. The CDR3 reads as follows: CASSEEGGLAGETQYF. The DNA reads TGTGCCAGCAGTGAAGAGGGGGGACTAGCGGGGGAGACCCAGTACTTC.